This entry lists 8 T cell receptor beta chains sequenced from one sample in a study of memory CD4+ T cells and cytomegalovirus serostatus. The sort gate was single viable CD3+CD4+CD8-CD45RO+ cells for memory CD4+ T cells. Method: immunoSEQ multiplex PCR; TCRdb's copy keeps in-frame clones and lacks some. The table shows tens of thousands of clones, with about 68% occurring only once. The material sequenced was memory CD4+ T cells from blood. The receptors derive from an adult in good health and CMV-seropositive.

The chain is built from TRBV7-3 and TRBJ2-3; 9 bases line up with TRBD1. Germline CDR1 SGHTA, CDR2 FQGTGA. V shed 5 bases and J 6 bases; nucleotides not matched to a gene: 6. This CDR3 spans 14 amino acids. CDR3 nucleotide sequence: TGTGCCAGCAGCCTACAGGGGGCAGGGGATACGCAGTATTTT. It translates to CASSLQGAGDTQYF.

The chain is built from TRBV30 and TRBJ2-4; unclear D gene. V was shortened by 1 base and J by 2 bases, with 6 bases between the two germline ends. The CDR3 length is 13 residues. Germline CDR1 reads GTSNPN; CDR2 reads SVGIG (reference sequence). This CDR3 reads CAWSDPTKNIQYF. In nucleotides, the CDR3 is TGTGCCTGGAGTGACCCTACCAAAAACATTCAGTACTTC.

This sequence joins TRBV4-3 and TRBJ1-1, with D unresolved. The CDR3 sequence is 14 residues long. The V gene's germline CDR1 is LGHNA and CDR2 YSLEER. V dropped 0 bases and J dropped 4 bases, with 9 bases sitting between them. Here the CDR3 reads CASSQESWGTEAFF. The CDR3 DNA is TGCGCCAGCAGCCAAGAATCCTGGGGCACTGAAGCTTTCTTT.

This chain uses TRBV18 with TRBJ2-7, with 9 positions matching TRBD2. The CDR3 loop spans 16 amino acids. The V segment lost 2 bases and the J segment 4 bases; nucleotides outside the gene matches: 9. Germline values: CDR1 KGHSH, CDR2 LQKENI. The CDR3 loop is CASSPISREGRYEQYF. The CDR3 DNA sequence: TGTGCCAGCTCACCAATCTCGCGGGAGGGCCGGTACGAGCAGTACTTC.

CDR3 sequence (DNA): TGTGCCAGCAGCTCCTGGACAGGGCCCGGGGAGCTGTTTTTT. Amino acids: CASSSWTGPGELFF. The chain has TRBV9 and TRBJ2-2, with 8 bases fitting TRBD1. The length of the CDR3 is 14 residues. Germline values: CDR1 SGDLS, CDR2 YYNGEE. V shed 4 bases, J shed 6 bases, and the junction held 5 bases outside the gene matches.

J is TRBJ2-1 and V is TRBV7-9; 11 bases fit TRBD2. CDR1 and CDR2 (germline): SEHNR, FQNEAQ (reference sequence). V shed 3 bases and J 5 bases; nucleotides not matched to a gene: 3. CDR3 size: 15 residues. The CDR3 reads CASSFLGLADNEQFF. The CDR3 bases are TGTGCCAGCAGCTTTTTGGGACTAGCGGACAATGAGCAGTTCTTC.

V is TRBV4-3 and J is TRBJ2-2; 7 positions match TRBD1. The germline gives CDR1 LGHNA, CDR2 YSLEER. V trimming: 0 bases; J trimming: 5 bases; junction bases outside the gene matches: 9. The CDR3 contains 17 residues. This chain's CDR3 is CASSQDPLYRGTGELFF. The CDR3 DNA reads as TGCGCCAGCAGCCAAGATCCCTTGTACAGGGGAACCGGGGAGCTGTTTTTT.

This clone has a single count. J is TRBJ2-5 and V is TRBV28; 7 bases map to TRBD1. From germline, CDR1 is MDHEN and CDR2 SYDVKM. After removal of 7 bases from V and 1 base from J, the junction contained 6 bases not matched to a gene. CDR3 size: 14 residues. CDR3: CASIEAGGQETQYF. CDR3 coding DNA: TGTGCCAGCATCGAGGCAGGGGGCCAAGAGACCCAGTACTTC.